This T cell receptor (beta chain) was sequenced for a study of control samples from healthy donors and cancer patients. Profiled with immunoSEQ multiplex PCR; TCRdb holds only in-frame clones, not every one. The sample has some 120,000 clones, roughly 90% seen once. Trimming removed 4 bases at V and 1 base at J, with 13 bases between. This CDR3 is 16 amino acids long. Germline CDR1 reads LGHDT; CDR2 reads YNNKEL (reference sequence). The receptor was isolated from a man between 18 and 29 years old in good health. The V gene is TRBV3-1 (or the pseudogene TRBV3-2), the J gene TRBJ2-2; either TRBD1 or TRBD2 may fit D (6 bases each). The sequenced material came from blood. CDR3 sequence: CASSPGGGWNTGELFF. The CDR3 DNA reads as TGTGCCAGCAGCCCCGGGGGCGGGTGGAACACCGGGGAGCTGTTTTTT.